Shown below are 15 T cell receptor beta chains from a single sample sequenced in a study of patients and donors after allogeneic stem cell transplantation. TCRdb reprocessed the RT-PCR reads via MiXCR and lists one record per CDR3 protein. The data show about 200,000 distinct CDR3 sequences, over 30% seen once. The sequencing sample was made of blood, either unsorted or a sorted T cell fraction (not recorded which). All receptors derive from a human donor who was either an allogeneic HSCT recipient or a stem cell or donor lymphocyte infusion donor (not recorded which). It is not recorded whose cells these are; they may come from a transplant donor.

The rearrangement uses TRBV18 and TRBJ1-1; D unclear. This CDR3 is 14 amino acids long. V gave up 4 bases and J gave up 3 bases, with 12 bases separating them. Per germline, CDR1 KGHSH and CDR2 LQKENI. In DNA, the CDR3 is TGTGCCAGCTCACTTTCCACCGAATACACTGAAGCTTTCTTT. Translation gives CASSLSTEYTEAFF.

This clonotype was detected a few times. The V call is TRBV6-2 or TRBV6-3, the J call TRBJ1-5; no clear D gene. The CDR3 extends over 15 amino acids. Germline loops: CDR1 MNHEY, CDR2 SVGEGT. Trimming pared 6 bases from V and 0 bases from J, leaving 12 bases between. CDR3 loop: CASSFRHLSNQPQHF. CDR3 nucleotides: TGTGCCAGCAGCTTCCGCCACCTTAGCAATCAGCCCCAGCATTTT.

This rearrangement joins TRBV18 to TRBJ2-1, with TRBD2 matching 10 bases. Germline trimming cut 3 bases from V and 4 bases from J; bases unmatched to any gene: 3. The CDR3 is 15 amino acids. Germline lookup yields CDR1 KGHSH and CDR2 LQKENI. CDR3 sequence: CASSPSLAGYNEQFF. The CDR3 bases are TGTGCCAGCTCACCCTCACTAGCGGGGTACAATGAGCAGTTCTTC.

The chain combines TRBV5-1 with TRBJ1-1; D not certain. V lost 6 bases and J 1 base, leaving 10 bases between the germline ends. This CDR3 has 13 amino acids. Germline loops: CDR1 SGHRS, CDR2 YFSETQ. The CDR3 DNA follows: TGCGCCAGCATGATATCAGGGAACACTGAAGCTTTCTTT. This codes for CASMISGNTEAFF.

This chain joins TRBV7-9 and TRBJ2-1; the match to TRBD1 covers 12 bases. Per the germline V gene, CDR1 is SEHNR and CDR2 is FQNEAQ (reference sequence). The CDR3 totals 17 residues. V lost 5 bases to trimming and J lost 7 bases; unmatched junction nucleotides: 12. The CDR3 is CASSTLAGTGGWNEQFF. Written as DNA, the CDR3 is TGTGCCAGCAGCACTCTAGCCGGGACAGGGGGCTGGAATGAGCAGTTCTTC.

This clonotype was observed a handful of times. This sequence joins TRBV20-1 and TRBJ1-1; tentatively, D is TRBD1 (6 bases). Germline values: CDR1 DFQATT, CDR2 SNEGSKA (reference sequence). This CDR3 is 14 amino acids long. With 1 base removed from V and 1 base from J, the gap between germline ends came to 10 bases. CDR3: CSARVGHANTEAFF. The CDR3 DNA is TGCAGTGCTAGAGTGGGACACGCGAACACTGAAGCTTTCTTT.

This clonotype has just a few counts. Written as DNA, the CDR3 is TGTGCCAGCAGCCAAGACAGGGGGCGGTACAATGAGCAGTTCTTC. The encoded protein is CASSQDRGRYNEQFF. The chain employs TRBV4-2 and TRBJ2-1; 8 bases are shared with TRBD1. This CDR3 has 15 amino acids. Germline V CDR1 and CDR2: LGHNA, YNFKEQ. The V segment lost 0 bases and the J segment 4 bases; nucleotides outside the gene matches: 2.

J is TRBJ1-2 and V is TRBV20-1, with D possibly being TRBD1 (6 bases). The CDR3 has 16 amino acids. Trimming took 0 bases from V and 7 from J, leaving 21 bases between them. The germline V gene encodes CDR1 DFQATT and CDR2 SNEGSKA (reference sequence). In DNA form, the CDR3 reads TGCAGTGCTAGAGATCGAGGGCCGGGGAACAGGGCTGGCTACACCTTC. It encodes CSARDRGPGNRAGYTF.

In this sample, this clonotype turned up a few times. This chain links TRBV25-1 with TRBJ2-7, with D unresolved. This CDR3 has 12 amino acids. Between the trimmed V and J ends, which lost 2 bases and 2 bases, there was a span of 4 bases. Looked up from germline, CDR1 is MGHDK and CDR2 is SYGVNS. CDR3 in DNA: TGTGCCAGCAGTGAACTTGCCTACGAGCAGTACTTC. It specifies CASSELAYEQYF.

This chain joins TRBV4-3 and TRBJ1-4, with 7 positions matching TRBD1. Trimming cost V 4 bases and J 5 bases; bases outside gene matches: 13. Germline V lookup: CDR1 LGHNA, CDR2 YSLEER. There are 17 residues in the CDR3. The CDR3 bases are TGCGCCAGCAGCCCTCGGGGGGACAGACGTCACAATGAAAAACTGTTTTTT. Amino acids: CASSPRGDRRHNEKLFF.

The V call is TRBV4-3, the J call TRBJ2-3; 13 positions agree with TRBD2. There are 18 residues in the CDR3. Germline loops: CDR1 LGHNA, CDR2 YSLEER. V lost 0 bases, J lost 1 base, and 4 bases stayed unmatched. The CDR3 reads CASSQDWTSGGGTDTQYF. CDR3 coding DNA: TGCGCCAGCAGCCAAGATTGGACTAGCGGGGGAGGCACAGATACGCAGTATTTT.

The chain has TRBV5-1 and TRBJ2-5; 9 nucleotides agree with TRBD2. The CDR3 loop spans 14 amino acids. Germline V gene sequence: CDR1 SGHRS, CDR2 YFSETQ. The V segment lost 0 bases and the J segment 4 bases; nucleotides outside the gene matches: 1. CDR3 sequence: CASSLGLAVETQYF. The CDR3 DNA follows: TGCGCCAGCAGCTTGGGACTAGCGGTAGAGACCCAGTACTTC.

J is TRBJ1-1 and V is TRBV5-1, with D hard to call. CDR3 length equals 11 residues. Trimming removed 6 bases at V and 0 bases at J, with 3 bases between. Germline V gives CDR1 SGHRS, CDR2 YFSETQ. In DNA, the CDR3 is TGCGCCAGCACCCTGAACACTGAAGCTTTCTTT. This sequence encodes CASTLNTEAFF.

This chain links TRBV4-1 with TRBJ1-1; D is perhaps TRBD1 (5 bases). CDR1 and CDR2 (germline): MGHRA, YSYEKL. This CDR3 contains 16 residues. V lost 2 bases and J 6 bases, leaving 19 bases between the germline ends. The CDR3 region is CASSQFPRGREPEAFF. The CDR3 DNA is TGCGCCAGCAGCCAATTCCCTCGGGGCAGGGAGCCTGAAGCTTTCTTT.

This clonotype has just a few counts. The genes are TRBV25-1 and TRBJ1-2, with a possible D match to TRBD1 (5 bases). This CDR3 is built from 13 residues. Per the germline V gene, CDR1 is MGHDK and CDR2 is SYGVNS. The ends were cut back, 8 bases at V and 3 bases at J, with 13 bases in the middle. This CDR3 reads CASSALGDYGYTF. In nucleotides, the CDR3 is TGTGCCAGCTCCGCACTAGGGGACTATGGCTACACCTTC.